This record covers a single T cell receptor (beta chain). The antigen is undetermined. Treatment indicated: roughly 10-day PBMC culture with coronavirus spike peptide pools or control peptides (ViraFEST assay). Days 3 and 7 saw half the medium swapped for fresh IL-2 medium. This sample is part of a study of vaccination and CD4 T cells after COVID-19. Sequencing of cultured CD4+ T cell DNA used the Oncomine TCR Beta short-read assay. TCRdb re-called the PCR reads with MiXCR, one entry per CDR3 protein. The sample lists about 20,000 distinct CDR3 sequences, 45% to 55% occurring once. The CDR3 contains 12 residues. Germline V gives CDR1 GTSNPN, CDR2 SVGIG (reference sequence). V was pared by 6 bases and J by 6 bases, with 14 bases between.

This clonotype was sampled from a human donor who had recovered from COVID-19. What was sequenced was CD4+ T cells from blood, cultured in vitro. V gene TRBV30 combines with J gene TRBJ1-2, with D unclear. CDR3 residues: CACTLGDDGYTF. In DNA form, the CDR3 reads TGTGCCTGTACCCTAGGTGACGATGGCTACACCTTC. Variable domain in full (rest from reference TRBV30 and TRBJ1-2): SQTIHQWPATLVQPVGSPLSLECTVEGTSNPNLYWYRQAAGRGLQLLFYSVGIGQISSEVPQNLSASRPQDRQFILSSKKLLLSDSGFYLCACTLGDDGYTFGSGTRLTVV.